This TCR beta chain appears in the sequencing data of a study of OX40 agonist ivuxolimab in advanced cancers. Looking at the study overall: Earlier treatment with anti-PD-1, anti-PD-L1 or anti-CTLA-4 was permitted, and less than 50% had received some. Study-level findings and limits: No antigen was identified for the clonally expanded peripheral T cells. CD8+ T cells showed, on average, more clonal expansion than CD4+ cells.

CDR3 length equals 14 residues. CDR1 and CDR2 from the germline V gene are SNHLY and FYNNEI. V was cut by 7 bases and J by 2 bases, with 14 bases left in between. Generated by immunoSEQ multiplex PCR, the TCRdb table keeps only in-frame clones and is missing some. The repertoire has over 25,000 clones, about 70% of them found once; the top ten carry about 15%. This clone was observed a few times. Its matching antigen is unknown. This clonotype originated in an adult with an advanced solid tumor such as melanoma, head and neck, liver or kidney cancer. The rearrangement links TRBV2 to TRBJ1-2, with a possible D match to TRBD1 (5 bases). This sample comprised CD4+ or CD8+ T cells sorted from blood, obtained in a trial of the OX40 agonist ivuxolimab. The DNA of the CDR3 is TGTGCCAGCAATCCCGGGACGGAAAACTATGGCTACACCTTC. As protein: CASNPGTENYGYTF.